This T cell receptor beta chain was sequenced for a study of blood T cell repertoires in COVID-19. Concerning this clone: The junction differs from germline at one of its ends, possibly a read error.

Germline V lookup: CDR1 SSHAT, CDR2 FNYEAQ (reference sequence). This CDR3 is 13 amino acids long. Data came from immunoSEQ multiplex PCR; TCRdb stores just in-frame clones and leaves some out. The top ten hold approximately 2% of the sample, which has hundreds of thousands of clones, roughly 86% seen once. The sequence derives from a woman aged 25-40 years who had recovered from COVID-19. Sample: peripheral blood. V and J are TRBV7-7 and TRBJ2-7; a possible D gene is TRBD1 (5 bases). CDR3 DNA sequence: TGTGCTAGCAGTCCGGACACGTTGAGGGAGCAGTACTTC. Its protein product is CASSPDTLREQYF.